This T cell receptor beta chain was obtained from a study of cytomegalovirus exposure and HLA in healthy donors. Findings and limits, study-wide: The study recorded over 150 TCR beta chains that were cytomegalovirus-associated. Rare sequences made up most TCRs, while some public TCRs were found in many donors.

The assay was immunoSEQ multiplex PCR, and TCRdb's table has in-frame clones only and misses some. The table shows 150,000 to 250,000 clones, with about 81% occurring only once. CDR3 length: 15 residues. V was cut by 3 bases and J by 6 bases, with 18 bases left in between. Germline assignment: CDR1 PRHDT and CDR2 FYEKMQ (reference sequence). Note on this clone: Its antigen is unknown.

Material for sequencing was PBMCs. The receptor's source is a woman in her 30s in good health and CMV-seronegative. The rearrangement joins TRBV13 to TRBJ2-7; a weak D match, TRBD2 (5 bases). CDR3 protein: CASSLPAGAEGEQYF. The CDR3 DNA follows: TGTGCCAGCAGCTTGCCCGCAGGAGCCGAGGGCGAGCAGTACTTC.